This entry concerns a single T cell receptor (beta chain). The CDR3 is 15 amino acids. Germline CDR1 and CDR2: MNHEY and SVGAGI. Between the trimmed V and J ends, which lost 6 bases and 6 bases, there was a span of 19 bases. The record originates from a study of T cell responses to AZD1222 COVID-19 vaccine. Some second doses came at about 4 weeks and others at about 12 weeks; these were pooled. Using immunoSEQ multiplex PCR, the repertoire was profiled, and TCRdb retains in-frame clones only, with some absent. The repertoire holds about 110,000 clones, with roughly 89% as singletons. The chain links TRBV6-5 to TRBJ2-3, with D perhaps matching TRBD1 (6 bases). The material sequenced was peripheral blood, taken 28 days after the second AZD1222 dose. This TCR came from an adult who received the AZD1222 COVID-19 vaccine. The CDR3 nucleotides are TGTGCCAGCAGCCAACTAGGGGGTGGTTCGGATACGCAGTATTTT. Translated: CASSQLGGGSDTQYF.